This TCR beta chain was sequenced in a study of T cells in tuberculosis. Time point defined: new active TB diagnosis, blood taken before or within 7 days of starting treatment. Germline V lookup: CDR1 SGDLS, CDR2 YYNGEE. With 0 bases clipped from V and 5 bases from J, the junction kept 4 bases outside the gene matches. The CDR3 sequence is 15 residues long. Sequencing was performed with immunoSEQ multiplex PCR; in TCRdb, only in-frame clones are kept and a portion is missing. The sample holds about 34,000 clones, under 95% seen once. The V call is TRBV9, the J call TRBJ1-1; 10 nucleotides align to TRBD1. The sequence was obtained from an adult with tuberculosis. The sequencing used PBMCs, collected at tuberculosis diagnosis. The CDR3 nucleotides are TGTGCCAGCAGCGTAGCCGGGACAGGGGTGACTGAAGCTTTCTTT. Protein: CASSVAGTGVTEAFF.